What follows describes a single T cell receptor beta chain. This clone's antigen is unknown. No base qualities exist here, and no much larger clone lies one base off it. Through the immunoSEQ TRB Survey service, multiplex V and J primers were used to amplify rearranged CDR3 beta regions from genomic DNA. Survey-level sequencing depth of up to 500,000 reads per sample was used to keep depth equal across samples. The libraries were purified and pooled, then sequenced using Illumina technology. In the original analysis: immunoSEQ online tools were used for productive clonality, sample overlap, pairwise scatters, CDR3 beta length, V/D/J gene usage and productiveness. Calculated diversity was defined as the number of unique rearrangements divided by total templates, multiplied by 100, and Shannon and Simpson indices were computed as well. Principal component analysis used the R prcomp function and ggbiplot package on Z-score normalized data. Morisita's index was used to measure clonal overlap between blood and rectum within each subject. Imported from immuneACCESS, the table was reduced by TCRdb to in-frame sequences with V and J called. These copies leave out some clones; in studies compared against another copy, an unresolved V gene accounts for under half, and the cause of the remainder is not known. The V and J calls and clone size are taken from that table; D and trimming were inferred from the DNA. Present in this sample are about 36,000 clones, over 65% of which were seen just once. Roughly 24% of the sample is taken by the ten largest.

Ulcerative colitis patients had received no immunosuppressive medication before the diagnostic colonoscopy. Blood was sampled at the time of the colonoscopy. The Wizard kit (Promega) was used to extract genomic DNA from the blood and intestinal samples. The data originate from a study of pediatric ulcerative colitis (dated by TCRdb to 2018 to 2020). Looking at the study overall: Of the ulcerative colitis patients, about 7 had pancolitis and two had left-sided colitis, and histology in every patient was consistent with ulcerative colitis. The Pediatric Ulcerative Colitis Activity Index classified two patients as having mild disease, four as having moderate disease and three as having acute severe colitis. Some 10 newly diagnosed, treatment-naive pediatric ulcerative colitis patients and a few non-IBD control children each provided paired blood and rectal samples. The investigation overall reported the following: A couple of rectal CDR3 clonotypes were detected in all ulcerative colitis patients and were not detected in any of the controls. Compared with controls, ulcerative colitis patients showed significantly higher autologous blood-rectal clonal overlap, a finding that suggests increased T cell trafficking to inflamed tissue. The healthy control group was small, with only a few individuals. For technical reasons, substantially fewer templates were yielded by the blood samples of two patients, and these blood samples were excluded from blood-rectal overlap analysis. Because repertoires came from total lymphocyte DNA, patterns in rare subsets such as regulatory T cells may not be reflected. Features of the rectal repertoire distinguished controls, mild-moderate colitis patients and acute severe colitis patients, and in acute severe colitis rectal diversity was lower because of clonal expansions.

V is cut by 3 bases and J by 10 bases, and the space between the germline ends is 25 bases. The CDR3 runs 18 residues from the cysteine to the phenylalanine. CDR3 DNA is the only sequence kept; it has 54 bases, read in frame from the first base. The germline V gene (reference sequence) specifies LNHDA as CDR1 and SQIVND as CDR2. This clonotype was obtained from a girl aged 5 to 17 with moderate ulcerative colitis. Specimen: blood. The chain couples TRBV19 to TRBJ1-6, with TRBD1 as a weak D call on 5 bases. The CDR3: CASSIWAGSRPGGSPLHF. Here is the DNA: TGTGCCAGTAGTATCTGGGCAGGTTCTAGGCCTGGGGGATCACCCCTCCACTTT.